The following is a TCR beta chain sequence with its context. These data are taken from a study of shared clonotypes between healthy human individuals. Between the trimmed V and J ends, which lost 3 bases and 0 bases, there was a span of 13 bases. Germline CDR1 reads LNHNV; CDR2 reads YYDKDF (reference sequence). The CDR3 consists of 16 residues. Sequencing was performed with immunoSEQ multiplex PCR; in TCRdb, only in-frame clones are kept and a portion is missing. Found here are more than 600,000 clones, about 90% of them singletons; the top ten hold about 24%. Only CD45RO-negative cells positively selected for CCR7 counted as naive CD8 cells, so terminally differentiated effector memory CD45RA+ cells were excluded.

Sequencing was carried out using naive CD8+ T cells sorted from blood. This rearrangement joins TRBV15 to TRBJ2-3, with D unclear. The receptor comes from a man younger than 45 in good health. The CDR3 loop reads CATSRFNDGSTDTQYF. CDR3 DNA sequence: TGTGCCACCAGCAGGTTTAACGATGGGAGCACAGATACGCAGTATTTT.